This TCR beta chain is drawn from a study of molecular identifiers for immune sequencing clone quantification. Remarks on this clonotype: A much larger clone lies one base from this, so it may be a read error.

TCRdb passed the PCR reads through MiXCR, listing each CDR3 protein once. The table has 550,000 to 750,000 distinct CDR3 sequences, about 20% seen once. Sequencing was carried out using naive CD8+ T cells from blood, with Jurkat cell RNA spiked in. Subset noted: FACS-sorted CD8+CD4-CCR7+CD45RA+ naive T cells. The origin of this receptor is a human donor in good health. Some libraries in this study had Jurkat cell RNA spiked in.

The CDR3 DNA reads TGCGCCAGCGGCCAAGATCACCAGGGGAGCACCTCAGCTTTCTTT. Protein: CASGQDHQGSTSAFF. V gene TRBV4-3 combines with J gene TRBJ1-1, with D perhaps TRBD1 (6 bases). The length of the CDR3 is 15 residues. CDR1 is LGHNA, CDR2 YSLEER, per germline.